This TCR beta chain was identified in a study of identical twins. The study, taken as a whole, reports: In cord blood, abundant beta clonotypes had fewer insertions; memory showed no trend.

Only a few counts were recorded for this clonotype. Its specificity is not known. This CDR3 is built from 17 residues. Looked up from germline, CDR1 is MNHEY and CDR2 is SMNVEV (reference sequence). Trimming left V 4 bases short and J 3 bases short, with 21 bases between. cDNA molecules carried unique molecular identifiers, and template switching added a universal primer site. TCRdb re-called the 5' RACE reads with MiXCR, one entry per CDR3 protein. The data contain approximately 620,000 distinct CDR3 sequences, approximately 9% of them singletons. This same sample was also taken into another study, of yellow fever vaccine responses in identical twins.

The sequenced sample consisted of PBMCs. The rearrangement uses TRBV27 and TRBJ1-2, with TRBD1 as a possible D gene (5 bases). The receptor was isolated from a woman under 30 in good health. The CDR3 protein is CASSSAGFGPGDYGYTF. CDR3 coding DNA: TGTGCCAGCAGTTCCGCAGGGTTTGGCCCGGGGGACTATGGCTACACCTTC.